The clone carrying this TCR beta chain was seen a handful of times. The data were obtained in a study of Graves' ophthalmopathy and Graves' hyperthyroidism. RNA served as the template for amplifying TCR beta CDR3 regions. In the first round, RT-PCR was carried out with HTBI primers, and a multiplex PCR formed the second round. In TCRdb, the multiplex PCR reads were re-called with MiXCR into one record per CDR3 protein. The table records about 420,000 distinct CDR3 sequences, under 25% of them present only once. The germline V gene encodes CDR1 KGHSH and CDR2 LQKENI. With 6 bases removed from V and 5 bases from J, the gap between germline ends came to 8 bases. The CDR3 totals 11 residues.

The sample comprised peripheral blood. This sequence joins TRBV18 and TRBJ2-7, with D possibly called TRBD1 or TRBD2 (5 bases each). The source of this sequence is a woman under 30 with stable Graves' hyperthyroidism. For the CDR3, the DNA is TGTGCCAGCTCGGGGGACCACGAGCAGTACTTC. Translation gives CASSGDHEQYF.